This section outlines one T cell receptor (beta chain) sequence together with its context. TCRdb keeps only in-frame clones here, not all; method: immunoSEQ multiplex PCR. This table holds about 190,000 clones, 84% found once. The sample comes from a study of blood T cell repertoires in COVID-19. The V and J ends lost 6 bases and 0 bases respectively, with 14 bases between them. Germline CDR1 MNHEY, CDR2 SVGAGI. The CDR3 has 15 residues. Material for sequencing was peripheral blood. This receptor was identified in a human donor in a cohort sampled during active COVID-19. The chain uses TRBV6-5 and TRBJ1-1; D perhaps matches TRBD1 (6 bases). In DNA, the CDR3 is TGTGCCAGCAGGGGAATACAGGGTTTGAACACTGAAGCTTTCTTT. It translates to CASRGIQGLNTEAFF.